The 32 T cell receptor beta chains presented below share a single source sample, sequenced in a study of shared clonotypes between healthy human individuals. The assay was immunoSEQ multiplex PCR, and TCRdb's table has in-frame clones only and misses some. The table has 2 million to 2.5 million clones, just under 95% seen once; the top ten hold about 0.41%. The specimen sequenced was naive CD4+ T cells from PBMCs. Subset given: CD45RA+ positively selected. Receptors were obtained from a man younger than 35 in good health. Some clones in this sample may be carry-over from other donors' samples.

The V and J genes are TRBV7-2 and TRBJ2-2; a weak D match, TRBD1 (5 bases). CDR1 and CDR2 from the germline V gene are SGHTA and FQGNSA. Trimming cost V 4 bases and J 4 bases, with 7 bases left between them. The CDR3 is 13 amino acids. CDR3 sequence reads: CASSYDSTGELFF. DNA of the CDR3: TGTGCCAGCAGCTACGACAGCACCGGGGAGCTGTTTTTT.

A note on this clone: Different DNA sequences within this sample yield the same CDR3. V and J are TRBV5-1 and TRBJ2-2; D tentatively reads TRBD1 or TRBD2 (5 bases each). There are 14 residues in the CDR3. V was cut by 5 bases and J by 2 bases, with 10 bases left in between. Per the germline V gene, CDR1 is SGHRS and CDR2 is YFSETQ. The CDR3 sequence is CASSGTANTGELFF. As DNA, the CDR3 is TGCGCCAGCAGTGGGACGGCTAACACCGGGGAGCTGTTTTTT. The complete variable domain, with remaining parts taken from reference TRBV5-1 and TRBJ2-2, reads KAGVTQTPRYLIKTRGQQVTLSCSPISGHRSVSWYQQTPGQGLQFLFEYFSETQRNKGNFPGRFSGRQFSNSRSEMNVSTLELGDSALYLCASSGTANTGELFFGEGSRLTVL.

This clone was seen a single time. The CDR3, as DNA: TGTGCCACCAGCAGAGGCCTTAATTACCTGGGGACTAGCGAGATGCGGGTCAGGCACGAGCAGTACTTC. Translation gives CATSRGLNYLGTSEMRVRHEQYF. J is TRBJ2-7 and V is TRBV15; 10 positions match TRBD2. This CDR3 spans 23 amino acids. V trimming: 1 base; J trimming: 5 bases; junction bases outside the gene matches: 29. Looked up from germline, CDR1 is LNHNV and CDR2 is YYDKDF (reference sequence). The whole variable domain, remainder taken from reference TRBV15 and TRBJ2-7, is DAMVIQNPRYQVTQFGKPVTLSCSQTLNHNVMYWYQQKSSQAPKLLFHYYDKDFNNEADTPDNFQSRRPNTSFCFLDIRSPGLGDTAMYLCATSRGLNYLGTSEMRVRHEQYFGPGTRLTVT.

The gene calls are TRBV11-2 and TRBJ2-7, with 9 bases matching TRBD1. V lost 6 bases and J lost 3; bases outside the gene matches: 9. CDR3 length: 15 residues. Per the germline V gene, CDR1 is SGHAT and CDR2 is FQNNGV. The CDR3 DNA reads TGTGCCAGCAGAAAAGTTGGGACAGGGATCTACGAGCAGTACTTC. Translated, it gives CASRKVGTGIYEQYF. Filled out from reference TRBV11-2 and TRBJ2-7, the complete variable domain reads EAGVAQSPRYKIIEKRQSVAFWCNPISGHATLYWYQQILGQGPKLLIQFQNNGVVDDSQLPKDRFSAERLKGVDSTLKIQPAKLEDSAVYLCASRKVGTGIYEQYFGPGTRLTVT.

The genes are TRBV28 and TRBJ1-1, with D perhaps matching TRBD1 (6 bases). In germline, CDR1 is MDHEN, CDR2 SYDVKM. Trimming left V 8 bases short and J 3 bases short, with 10 bases between. The CDR3 consists of 12 residues. The CDR3 bases are TGTGCCAGCGGGACACAGTACACTGAAGCTTTCTTT. The encoded protein is CASGTQYTEAFF.

Concerning this clone: Other DNA sequences of this sample code for an identical CDR3. J is TRBJ1-2 and V is TRBV30; TRBD1 agrees at 9 bases. CDR3 size: 14 residues. The germline V gene has CDR1 GTSNPN and CDR2 SVGIG (reference sequence). The trim removed 0 bases at V and 4 bases at J, leaving 3 bases unmatched. The CDR3 is CAWSVQDRGYGYTF. CDR3 bases: TGTGCCTGGAGTGTCCAGGACAGGGGCTATGGCTACACCTTC.

Points on this clone: Distinct nucleotide sequences in the sample also encode this CDR3. The V gene is TRBV19, the J gene TRBJ2-2; the D is unclear. V was trimmed by 1 base and J by 2 bases, leaving 8 bases between them. This CDR3 is 15 amino acids long. The germline CDR1 and CDR2 sequences are LNHDA and SQIVND (reference sequence). CDR3 amino acids: CASSIGQTNTGELFF. The CDR3 nucleotides read TGTGCCAGTAGTATAGGGCAGACAAACACCGGGGAGCTGTTTTTT.

This chain links TRBV5-5 with TRBJ1-3; TRBD1 agrees at 7 bases. The germline V gene encodes CDR1 SGHKS and CDR2 YYEKEE (reference sequence). The CDR3 length is 15 residues. Unmatched junction bases numbered 7, after V lost 3 bases and J lost 4 bases. CDR3 protein: CASSSGQVHGNTIYF. As DNA, the CDR3 is TGTGCCAGCAGCTCCGGACAGGTACACGGAAACACCATATATTTT.

This clone came up a few times. Other DNA sequences in the same sample also yield this CDR3. The chain carries TRBV11-2 and TRBJ2-7; D uncertain. The CDR3 contains 11 residues. Per the germline V gene, CDR1 is SGHAT and CDR2 is FQNNGV. Trimming pared 4 bases from V and 2 bases from J, leaving 3 bases between. CDR3 in DNA: TGTGCCAGCAGCTCGGCCTACGAGCAGTACTTC. The encoded protein is CASSSAYEQYF.

V gene TRBV15 combines with J gene TRBJ2-5; possibly TRBD2 for D (6 bases). Germline CDR1 and CDR2: LNHNV and YYDKDF (reference sequence). CDR3 length equals 16 residues. The germline V and J ends were trimmed by 1 base and 3 bases, with 15 bases remaining between them. The CDR3 nucleotides read TGTGCCACCAGCAGAGGTGGGCGGGGAGGAGAAGAGACCCAGTACTTC. Encoded protein: CATSRGGRGGEETQYF.

V and J are TRBV6-5 and TRBJ2-1, with D possibly TRBD2 on 5 matching bases. Trimming took 2 bases from V and 8 from J, leaving 13 bases between them. The CDR3 spans 14 residues. The germline gives CDR1 MNHEY, CDR2 SVGAGI. CDR3 loop: CASSYGAAGDEQFF. CDR3 in DNA: TGTGCCAGCAGTTACGGCGCTGCGGGCGATGAGCAGTTCTTC.

This rearrangement joins TRBV30 to TRBJ2-2; tentatively, D is TRBD2 (7 bases). Germline CDR1 GTSNPN, CDR2 SVGIG (reference sequence). The CDR3 contains 16 residues. Deletions cut 2 bases from V and 3 bases from J, with 16 bases between. In nucleotides, the CDR3 is TGTGCCTGGAGTCCCCCTGGGGGGGCGGACACCGGGGAGCTGTTTTTT. It yields the protein CAWSPPGGADTGELFF.

This clone was counted once. The genes are TRBV18 and TRBJ1-4; D unclear. The CDR3 is 15 amino acids. The V end was cut by 0 bases, the J end by 8 bases, with 13 bases between. From germline, CDR1 is KGHSH and CDR2 LQKENI. CDR3 in DNA: TGTGCCAGCTCACCACCGACGGATCGAGACGAAAAACTGTTTTTT. It yields the protein CASSPPTDRDEKLFF.

This chain's CDR3 is CASSISLGTEDYEQYF. CDR3 bases: TGTGCCAGCAGCATCTCTCTCGGGACAGAAGATTACGAGCAGTACTTC. The rearrangement joins TRBV21-1 to TRBJ2-7; TRBD1 is the table's D call and was not checked against the DNA. TRBV21-1 is a recognized pseudogene. The CDR3 sequence is 16 residues long.

J is TRBJ1-1 and V is TRBV7-3; 7 bases align to TRBD1. The V and J ends lost 5 bases and 1 base, in that order; junction bases with no gene match: 10. CDR1 is SGHTA and CDR2 is FQGTGA in the germline V gene. CDR3 size: 16 residues. The CDR3 DNA follows: TGTGCCAGCAGCCTCAGGGGGAGGGAGGGGAACACTGAAGCTTTCTTT. It encodes CASSLRGREGNTEAFF.

The chain joins TRBV27 to TRBJ1-3; 7 bases agree with TRBD1. Trimming cost V 6 bases and J 2 bases; bases outside gene matches: 10. This CDR3 has 16 amino acids. Germline CDR1 MNHEY, CDR2 SMNVEV (reference sequence). CDR3 loop: CASRSTTGWAGNTIYF. For the CDR3, the DNA is TGTGCCAGCAGATCCACGACAGGGTGGGCTGGAAACACCATATATTTT.

This rearrangement joins TRBV27 to TRBJ2-3, with TRBD2 identical over 12 bases. Germline lookup yields CDR1 MNHEY and CDR2 SMNVEV (reference sequence). J lost 3 bases, V lost 2 bases, and 3 bases had no gene match. This CDR3 comprises 16 residues. The CDR3, as DNA: TGTGCCAGCAGTTTAGACGGACTAGCGGGAACAGATACGCAGTATTTT. Its protein is CASSLDGLAGTDTQYF.

Comments on this clone: Other DNA sequences in the same sample also yield this CDR3. This chain links TRBV6-5 with TRBJ1-2, with TRBD1 identical over 7 bases. V was clipped by 5 bases and J by 2 bases; unmatched bases: 5. The CDR3 totals 14 residues. From germline, CDR1 is MNHEY and CDR2 SVGAGI. DNA of the CDR3: TGTGCCAGCAGTAGACAGGGATCGAACTATGGCTACACCTTC. Amino acid sequence: CASSRQGSNYGYTF.

For this clone: Other DNA sequences in the same sample also yield this CDR3. The gene calls are TRBV6-5 and TRBJ1-2; unclear D gene. The CDR3 sequence is 13 residues long. V was pared by 4 bases and J by 4 bases, with 10 bases between. In germline, CDR1 is MNHEY, CDR2 SVGAGI. CDR3 region: CASSLDGLYGYTF. CDR3 in DNA: TGTGCCAGCAGTTTAGACGGACTCTATGGCTACACCTTC.

The chain links TRBV5-8 to TRBJ1-4; D gene uncertain. The germline V gene encodes CDR1 SGHTS and CDR2 YDEGEE. V shed 0 bases and J shed 5 bases, with 8 bases lying between them. The CDR3 contains 14 residues. The CDR3 DNA sequence: TGTGCCAGCAGCTTGGCCAGATTAAATGAAAAACTGTTTTTT. Translated, it gives CASSLARLNEKLFF.

For this clone: Its ends do not fully match the called genes, so a read error is possible. The chain joins TRBV11-1 to TRBJ2-1; 8 bases are a match to TRBD2. The CDR3 spans 16 residues. CDR1 is SGHAT, CDR2 FQDESV, per germline (reference sequence). For the CDR3, the DNA is TGTGCCAGCAGATTAGACAGCGGGAGTGGCTACAATGAGCAGTTCTTC. Protein product: CASRLDSGSGYNEQFF. The full variable domain, in which reference TRBV11-1 and TRBJ2-1 provide the parts outside the CDR3, is EAEVAQSPRYKITEKSQAVAFWCDPISGHATLYWYRQILGQGPELLVQFQDESVVDDSQLPKDRFSAERLKGVDSTLKIQPAELGDSAMYLCASRLDSGSGYNEQFFGPGTRLTVL.

The chain's CDR3 is CASSNDRVLTYEQYF. For the CDR3, the DNA is TGTGCCAGCAGCAATGACAGGGTCCTTACCTACGAGCAGTACTTC. The V call is TRBV11-2, the J call TRBJ2-7; 7 nucleotides agree with TRBD1. Germline V gives CDR1 SGHAT, CDR2 FQNNGV. The V gene end was trimmed by 5 bases and the J gene end by 2 bases; junction bases not matched to a gene: 9. The CDR3 extends over 15 amino acids.

The chain links TRBV6-1 to TRBJ2-7; 8 positions match TRBD1. Looked up from germline, CDR1 is MNHNS and CDR2 is SASEGT. With 8 bases clipped from V and 1 base from J, the junction kept 7 bases outside the gene matches. The CDR3 runs to 14 residues. CDR3 nucleotides: TGTGCCAGCCGAGAGCGGACAGGGTCCTACGAGCAGTACTTC. This translates into CASRERTGSYEQYF.

CDR3 nucleotide sequence: TGCGCCAGCAGCCCACAAAAGAGGTACAATGAGCAGTTCTTC. It specifies CASSPQKRYNEQFF. V and J are TRBV5-1 and TRBJ2-1; D is ambiguous. CDR1 is SGHRS, CDR2 YFSETQ, per germline. V gave up 4 bases and J gave up 4 bases, with 12 bases separating them. The CDR3 extends over 14 amino acids.

The chain uses TRBV10-2 and TRBJ2-7; 9 bases are a match to TRBD1. V gave up 7 bases and J gave up 2 bases; unmatched junction bases: 6. Germline V gene data show CDR1 as WSHSY and CDR2 as SAAADI. This CDR3 has 14 amino acids. As DNA, the CDR3 is TGCGCCAGCAAACTGGGACAGGGTCCCTACGAGCAGTACTTC. This codes for CASKLGQGPYEQYF.

V usage is TRBV5-1 and J usage is TRBJ1-2; 8 bases agree with TRBD1. Germline V gene lookup returns CDR1 SGHRS and CDR2 YFSETQ. The CDR3 contains 13 residues. The junction had 8 bases not matched to a gene; V was cut back by 5 bases and J by 8 bases. The CDR3 DNA follows: TGCGCCAGCAGACCTCAGGGGGCGGAGGGCTACACCTTC. It encodes CASRPQGAEGYTF.

The chain carries TRBV5-1 and TRBJ2-2, with D unresolved. The V and J ends lost 2 bases and 5 bases respectively, with 7 bases between them. This CDR3 has 13 residues. Germline V CDR1 and CDR2: SGHRS, YFSETQ. The CDR3: CASSFSHTGELFF. The CDR3 DNA reads as TGCGCCAGCAGCTTCTCCCATACCGGGGAGCTGTTTTTT.

V and J are TRBV4-3 and TRBJ2-1; 12 nucleotides match TRBD2. V shed 5 bases, J shed 8 bases, and the junction held 19 bases outside the gene matches. The CDR3 covers 19 residues. Germline loops: CDR1 LGHNA, CDR2 YSLEER. The CDR3 DNA follows: TGCGCCAGCAGCGTTGGAAGGGGACTAGCGGGTTCCTTCGGGGATGAGCAGTTCTTC. Residues: CASSVGRGLAGSFGDEQFF.

This chain joins TRBV7-3 and TRBJ2-1; D possibly corresponds to TRBD1 (5 bases). Germline assignment: CDR1 SGHTA and CDR2 FQGTGA. V was clipped by 1 base and J by 4 bases, with 11 bases between them. The CDR3 has 15 residues. Here the CDR3 DNA reads TGTGCCAGCAGCTTAAAGGGCAGGGAATACAATGAGCAGTTCTTC. It yields the protein CASSLKGREYNEQFF. Based on the CDR3 plus reference TRBV7-3 and TRBJ2-1, the full variable domain is GAGVSQTPSNKVTEKGKYVELRCDPISGHTALYWYRQSLGQGPEFLIYFQGTGAADDSGLPNDRFFAVRPEGSVSTLKIQRTERGDSAVYLCASSLKGREYNEQFFGPGTRLTVL.

This chain links TRBV9 with TRBJ2-3; D gene ambiguous. Germline CDR1 reads SGDLS; CDR2 reads YYNGEE. The CDR3 runs to 16 residues. The V gene lost 4 bases and the J gene lost 5 bases, with 20 bases spanning the gap. CDR3 DNA sequence: TGTGCCAGCAGCACTGGGCTCCAACAGCGCCGAGATACGCAGTATTTT. This gives the protein CASSTGLQQRRDTQYF.

The chain joins TRBV5-1 to TRBJ2-3, with D perhaps matching TRBD1 (6 bases). The V and J ends lost 0 bases and 5 bases respectively, with 10 bases between them. The length of the CDR3 is 14 residues. The V gene's germline CDR1 is SGHRS and CDR2 YFSETQ. DNA for the CDR3: TGCGCCAGCAGCTTGGGGGGGCACGGAGATACGCAGTATTTT. The encoded protein is CASSLGGHGDTQYF.

Concerning this clone itself: At the DNA level, this CDR3 is encoded by other sequences in the same sample as well. The rearrangement joins TRBV4-1 to TRBJ2-5; D is unclear. There are 12 residues in the CDR3. Trimming stripped 0 bases from V and 4 bases from J, with 3 bases between. Per the germline V gene, CDR1 is MGHRA and CDR2 is YSYEKL. The CDR3 here is CASSQDLETQYF. The CDR3 bases are TGCGCCAGCAGCCAAGATCTAGAGACCCAGTACTTC.